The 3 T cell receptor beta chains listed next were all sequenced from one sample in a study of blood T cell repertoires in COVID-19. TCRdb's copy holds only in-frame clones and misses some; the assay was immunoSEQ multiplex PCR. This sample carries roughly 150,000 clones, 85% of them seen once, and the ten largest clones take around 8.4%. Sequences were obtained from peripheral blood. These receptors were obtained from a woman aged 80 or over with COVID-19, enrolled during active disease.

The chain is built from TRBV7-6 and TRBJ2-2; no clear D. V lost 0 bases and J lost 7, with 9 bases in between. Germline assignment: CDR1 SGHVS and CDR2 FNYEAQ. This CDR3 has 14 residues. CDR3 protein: CASSLAAGFGELFF. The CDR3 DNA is TGTGCCAGCAGCTTAGCGGCTGGTTTCGGGGAGCTGTTTTTT. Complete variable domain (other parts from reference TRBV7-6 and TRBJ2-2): GAGVSQSPRYKVTKRGQDVALRCDPISGHVSLYWYRQALGQGPEFLTYFNYEAQQDKSGLPNDRFSAERPEGSISTLTIQRTEQRDSAMYRCASSLAAGFGELFFGEGSRLTVL.

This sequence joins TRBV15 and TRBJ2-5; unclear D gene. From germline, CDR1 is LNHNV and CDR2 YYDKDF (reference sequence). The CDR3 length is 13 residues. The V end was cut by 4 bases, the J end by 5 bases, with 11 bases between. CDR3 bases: TGTGCCACCAGCATCTCCCTAGAGGAGACCCAGTACTTC. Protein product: CATSISLEETQYF.

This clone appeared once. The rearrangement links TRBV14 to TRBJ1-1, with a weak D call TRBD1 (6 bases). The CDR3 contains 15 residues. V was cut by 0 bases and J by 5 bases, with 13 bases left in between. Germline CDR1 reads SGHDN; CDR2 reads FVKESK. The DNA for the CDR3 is TGTGCCAGCAGCCAAGACGGACAGAGGAAAACTGAAGCTTTCTTT. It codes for CASSQDGQRKTEAFF.